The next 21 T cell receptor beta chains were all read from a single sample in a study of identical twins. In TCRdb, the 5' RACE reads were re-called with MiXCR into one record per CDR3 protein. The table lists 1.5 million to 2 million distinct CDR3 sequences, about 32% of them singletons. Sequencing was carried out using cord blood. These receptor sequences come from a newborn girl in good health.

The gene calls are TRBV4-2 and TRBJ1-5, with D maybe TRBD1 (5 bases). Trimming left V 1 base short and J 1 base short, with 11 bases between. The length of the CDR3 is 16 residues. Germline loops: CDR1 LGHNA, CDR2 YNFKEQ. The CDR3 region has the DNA TGTGCCAGCAGCCAAGCCAGGGCAGGGAGCAATCAGCCCCAGCATTTT. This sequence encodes CASSQARAGSNQPQHF.

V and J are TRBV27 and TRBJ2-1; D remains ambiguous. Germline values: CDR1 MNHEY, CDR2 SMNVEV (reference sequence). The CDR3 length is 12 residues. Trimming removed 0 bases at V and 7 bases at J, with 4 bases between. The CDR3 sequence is CASSLSKNEQFF. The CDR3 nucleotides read TGTGCCAGCAGTTTATCCAAAAATGAGCAGTTCTTC.

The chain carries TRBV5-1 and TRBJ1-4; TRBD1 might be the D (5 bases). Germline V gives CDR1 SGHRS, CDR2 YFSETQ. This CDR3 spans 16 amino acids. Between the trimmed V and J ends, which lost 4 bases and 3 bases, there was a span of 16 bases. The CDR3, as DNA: TGCGCCAGCAGCGAGGGACTACTCGCAGCTAATGAAAAACTGTTTTTT. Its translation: CASSEGLLAANEKLFF.

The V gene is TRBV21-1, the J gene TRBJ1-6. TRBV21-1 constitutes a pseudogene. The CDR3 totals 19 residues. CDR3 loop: CASSKALYPGPDGSSPPHF. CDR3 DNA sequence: TGTGCCAGCAGCAAAGCGCTTTACCCGGGCCCCGACGGGAGTTCACCCCCCCACTTT.

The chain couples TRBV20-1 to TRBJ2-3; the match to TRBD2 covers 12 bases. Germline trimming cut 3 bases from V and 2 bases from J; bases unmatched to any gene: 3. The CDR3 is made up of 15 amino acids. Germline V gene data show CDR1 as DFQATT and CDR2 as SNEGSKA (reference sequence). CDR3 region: CSASGLAGTTDTQYF. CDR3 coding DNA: TGCAGTGCTAGCGGACTAGCGGGAACCACAGATACGCAGTATTTT.

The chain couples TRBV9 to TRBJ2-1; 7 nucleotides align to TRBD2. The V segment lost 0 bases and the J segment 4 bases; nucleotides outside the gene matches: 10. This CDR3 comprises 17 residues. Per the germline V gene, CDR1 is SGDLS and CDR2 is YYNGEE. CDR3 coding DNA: TGTGCCAGCAGCGTAGAGACTAGCCTCTCGTCTTACAATGAGCAGTTCTTC. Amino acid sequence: CASSVETSLSSYNEQFF. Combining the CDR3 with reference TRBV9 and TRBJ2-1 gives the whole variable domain DSGVTQTPKHLITATGQRVTLRCSPRSGDLSVYWYQQSLDQGLQFLIQYYNGEERAKGNILERFSAQQFPDLHSELNLSSLELGDSALYFCASSVETSLSSYNEQFFGPGTRLTVL.

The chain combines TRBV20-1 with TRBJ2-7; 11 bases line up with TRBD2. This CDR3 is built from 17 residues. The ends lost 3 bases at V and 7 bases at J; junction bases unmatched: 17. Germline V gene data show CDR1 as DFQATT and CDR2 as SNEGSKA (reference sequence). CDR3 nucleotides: TGCAGTGCTAGCGGACTAGCGGGTCTGAGCTCCTACAATGAGCAGTACTTC. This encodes CSASGLAGLSSYNEQYF.

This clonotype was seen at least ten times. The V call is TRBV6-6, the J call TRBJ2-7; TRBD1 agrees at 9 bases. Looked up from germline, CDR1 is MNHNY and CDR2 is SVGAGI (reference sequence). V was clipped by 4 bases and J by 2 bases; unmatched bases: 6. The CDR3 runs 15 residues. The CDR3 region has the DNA TGTGCCAGCAGTTTACCGGGACAGGGAACCTACGAGCAGTACTTC. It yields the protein CASSLPGQGTYEQYF.

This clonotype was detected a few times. The CDR3 sequence: CASFLGGTYTDTQYF. The CDR3 DNA follows: TGCGCCAGCTTTCTGGGGGGGACCTACACAGATACGCAGTATTTT. The gene calls are TRBV5-1 and TRBJ2-3; 7 bases are a match to TRBD2. Germline CDR1 and CDR2: SGHRS and YFSETQ. J lost 2 bases, V lost 7 bases, and 10 bases had no gene match. The CDR3 has 15 amino acids.

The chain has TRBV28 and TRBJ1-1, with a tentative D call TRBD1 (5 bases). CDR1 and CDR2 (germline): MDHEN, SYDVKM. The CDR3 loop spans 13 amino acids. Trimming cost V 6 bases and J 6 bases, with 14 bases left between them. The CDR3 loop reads CASSSGGVAEAFF. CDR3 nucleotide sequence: TGTGCCAGCAGCAGTGGGGGGGTCGCTGAAGCTTTCTTT.

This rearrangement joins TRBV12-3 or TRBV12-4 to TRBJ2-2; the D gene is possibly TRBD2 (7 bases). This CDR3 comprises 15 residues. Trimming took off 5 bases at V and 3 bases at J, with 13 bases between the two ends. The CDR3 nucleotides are TGTGCCAGCAGTCCTGCGGGGGCCGACACCGGGGAGCTGTTTTTT. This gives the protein CASSPAGADTGELFF.

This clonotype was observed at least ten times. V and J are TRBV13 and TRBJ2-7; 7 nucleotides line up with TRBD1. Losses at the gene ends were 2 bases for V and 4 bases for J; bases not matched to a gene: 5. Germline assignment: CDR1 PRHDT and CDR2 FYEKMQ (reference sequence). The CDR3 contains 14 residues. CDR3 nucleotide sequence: TGTGCCAGCAGCTTATTTGGCAGGGGGTACGAGCAGTACTTC. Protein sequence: CASSLFGRGYEQYF.

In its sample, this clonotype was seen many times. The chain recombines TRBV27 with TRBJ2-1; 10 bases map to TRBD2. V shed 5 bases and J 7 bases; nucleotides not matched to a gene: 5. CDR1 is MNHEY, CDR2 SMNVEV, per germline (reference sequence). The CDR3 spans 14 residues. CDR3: CASSKVAGGNEQFF. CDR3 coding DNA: TGTGCCAGCAGTAAAGTAGCGGGAGGAAATGAGCAGTTCTTC.

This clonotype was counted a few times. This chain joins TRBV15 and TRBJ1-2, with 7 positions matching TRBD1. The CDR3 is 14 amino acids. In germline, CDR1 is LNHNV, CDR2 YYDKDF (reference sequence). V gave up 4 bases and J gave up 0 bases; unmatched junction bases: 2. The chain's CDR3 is CATSTGTANYGYTF. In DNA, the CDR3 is TGTGCCACCAGCACTGGGACAGCTAACTATGGCTACACCTTC.

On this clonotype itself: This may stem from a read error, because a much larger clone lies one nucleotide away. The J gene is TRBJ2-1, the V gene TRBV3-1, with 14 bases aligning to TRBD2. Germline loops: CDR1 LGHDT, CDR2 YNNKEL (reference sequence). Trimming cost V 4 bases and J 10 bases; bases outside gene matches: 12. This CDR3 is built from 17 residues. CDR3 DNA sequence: TGTGCCAGCAGCCTAGAAGGATCGGGACTAGCGGGAGTGGAGCAGTTCTTC. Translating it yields CASSLEGSGLAGVEQFF.

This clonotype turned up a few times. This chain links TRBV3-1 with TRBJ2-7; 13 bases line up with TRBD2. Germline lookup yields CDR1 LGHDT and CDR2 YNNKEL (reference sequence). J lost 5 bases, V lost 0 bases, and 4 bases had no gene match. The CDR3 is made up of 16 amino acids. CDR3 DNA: TGTGCCAGCAGCCAAGATGGAGGACTAGCGGGAGACGAGCAGTACTTC. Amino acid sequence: CASSQDGGLAGDEQYF.

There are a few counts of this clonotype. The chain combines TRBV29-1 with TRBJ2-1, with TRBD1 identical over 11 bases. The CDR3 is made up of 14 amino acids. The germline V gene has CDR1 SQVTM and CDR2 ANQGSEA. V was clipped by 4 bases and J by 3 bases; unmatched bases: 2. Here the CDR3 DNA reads TGCAGCGTTGGGGGGACAGGGGGCTACAATGAGCAGTTCTTC. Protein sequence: CSVGGTGGYNEQFF.

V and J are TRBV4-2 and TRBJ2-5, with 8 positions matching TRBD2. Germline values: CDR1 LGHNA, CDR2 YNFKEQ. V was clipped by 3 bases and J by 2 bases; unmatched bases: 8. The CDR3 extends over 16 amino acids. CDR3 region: CASSQETSVGQETQYF. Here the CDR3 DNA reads TGTGCCAGCAGCCAGGAGACTAGCGTGGGACAAGAGACCCAGTACTTC.

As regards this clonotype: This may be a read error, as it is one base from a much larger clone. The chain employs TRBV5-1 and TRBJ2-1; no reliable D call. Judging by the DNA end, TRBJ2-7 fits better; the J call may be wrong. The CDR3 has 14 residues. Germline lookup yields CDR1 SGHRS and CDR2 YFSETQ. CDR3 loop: CASGTLNSYNEQYF. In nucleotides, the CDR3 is TGCGCCAGCGGTACCCTCAACTCCTACAATGAGCAGTACTTC.

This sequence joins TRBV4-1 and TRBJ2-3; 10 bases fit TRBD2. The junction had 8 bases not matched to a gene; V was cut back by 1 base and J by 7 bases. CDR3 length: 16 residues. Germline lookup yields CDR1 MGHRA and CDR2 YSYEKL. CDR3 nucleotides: TGCGCCAGCAGCCAAGTTACGGCTAGCGGGGGCCATACGCAGTATTTT. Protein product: CASSQVTASGGHTQYF.

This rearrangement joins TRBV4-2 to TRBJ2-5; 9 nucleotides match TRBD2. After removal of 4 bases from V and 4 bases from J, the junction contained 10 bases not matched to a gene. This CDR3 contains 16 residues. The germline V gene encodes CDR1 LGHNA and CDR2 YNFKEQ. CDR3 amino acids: CASSLTGLAYRETQYF. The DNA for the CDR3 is TGTGCCAGCAGCCTCACCGGACTAGCGTATCGAGAGACCCAGTACTTC.